The rows below give T cell receptor beta chains drawn from one sample of a study of cytomegalovirus exposure and HLA in healthy donors. Sequenced by immunoSEQ multiplex PCR; TCRdb stores in-frame clones only, minus some. The table has some 170,000 clones, 70% to 80% seen once; the top ten hold 3.5% to 4.5%. Sequenced sample: PBMCs. These receptors came from an older woman in good health and CMV-seropositive. CDR3s include the opening cysteine and the closing phenylalanine or tryptophan. The order of the fields is CDR3 length, clone size, V gene, J gene, D gene, CDR3 DNA, CDR3 protein. The D gene is left open where the match is weak. Size is omitted from some rows. Given values are once, few, many or a class for expanded clones.

CDR3 length: 15; clone size: -; V gene: TRBV9; J gene: TRBJ2-7; D gene: -; CDR3 DNA: TGTGCCAGCAGCCCCCGACAGACGAGCTCCTACGAGCAGTACTTC; CDR3 protein: CASSPRQTSSYEQYF
CDR3 length: 11; clone size: -; V gene: TRBV25-1; J gene: TRBJ2-4; D gene: -; CDR3 DNA: TGTGCCAGCAGTAGGGGAAACATTCAGTACTTC; CDR3 protein: CASSRGNIQYF
CDR3 length: 16; clone size: -; V gene: TRBV29-1; J gene: TRBJ2-7; D gene: TRBD2; CDR3 DNA: TGCAGCGTTGAAGGCGAGACTAGCGGGAGTATCTACGAGCAGTACTTC; CDR3 protein: CSVEGETSGSIYEQYF
CDR3 length: 13; clone size: -; V gene: TRBV7-2; J gene: TRBJ1-3; D gene: TRBD1; CDR3 DNA: TGTGCCAGCAGCCCGGGACAGAGAAACACCATATATTTT; CDR3 protein: CASSPGQRNTIYF
CDR3 length: 14; clone size: -; V gene: TRBV7-2; J gene: TRBJ1-3; D gene: -; CDR3 DNA: TGTGCCAGCAGCTTAAGGGGGTCTGGAAACACCATATATTTT; CDR3 protein: CASSLRGSGNTIYF
CDR3 length: 17; clone size: -; V gene: TRBV10-2; J gene: TRBJ1-6; D gene: -; CDR3 DNA: TGCGCCAGCAGTGAGCCTGTGGGACTTCCCGGTAATTCACCCCTCCACTTT; CDR3 protein: CASSEPVGLPGNSPLHF
CDR3 length: 13; clone size: -; V gene: TRBV25-1; J gene: TRBJ1-1; D gene: TRBD1; CDR3 DNA: TGTGCCAGCAGCTTAACAGGGGGCACTGAAGCTTTCTTT; CDR3 protein: CASSLTGGTEAFF
CDR3 length: 17; clone size: -; V gene: TRBV21-1; J gene: TRBJ2-1; D gene: -; CDR3 DNA: TGTGCCAGCAGCAAACGAATGGGACTAGCGTTCTGGAATGAGCAGTTCTTC; CDR3 protein: CASSKRMGLAFWNEQFF
CDR3 length: 15; clone size: -; V gene: TRBV7-2; J gene: TRBJ2-5; D gene: TRBD2; CDR3 DNA: TGTGCCAGCAGCTTAGGGGGACTAGCGGGAGGGACCCAGTACTTC; CDR3 protein: CASSLGGLAGGTQYF
CDR3 length: 14; clone size: -; V gene: TRBV6-5; J gene: TRBJ1-1; D gene: -; CDR3 DNA: TGTGCCAGCAGCCTCGGCAGGGAGAACACTGAAGCTTTCTTT; CDR3 protein: CASSLGRENTEAFF
CDR3 length: 14; clone size: once; V gene: TRBV2; J gene: TRBJ2-7; D gene: -; CDR3 DNA: TGTGCCAGGGGAGGGACAGGATCATCCTACGAGCAGTACTTC; CDR3 protein: CARGGTGSSYEQYF
CDR3 length: 14; clone size: -; V gene: TRBV7-9; J gene: TRBJ1-2; D gene: -; CDR3 DNA: TGTGCCAGCAGCTTAGGGAGTTTAAACTATGGCTACACCTTC; CDR3 protein: CASSLGSLNYGYTF
CDR3 length: 16; clone size: -; V gene: TRBV6-5; J gene: TRBJ1-1; D gene: TRBD1; CDR3 DNA: TGTGCCAGCAGTTCCCTAGGCGGGACAGGGGGCACTGAAGCTTTCTTT; CDR3 protein: CASSSLGGTGGTEAFF
CDR3 length: 17; clone size: -; V gene: TRBV4-2; J gene: TRBJ1-1; D gene: TRBD1; CDR3 DNA: TGTGCCAGCAGCCCGTGGACAGGGGGCTCCATGAACACTGAAGCTTTCTTT; CDR3 protein: CASSPWTGGSMNTEAFF